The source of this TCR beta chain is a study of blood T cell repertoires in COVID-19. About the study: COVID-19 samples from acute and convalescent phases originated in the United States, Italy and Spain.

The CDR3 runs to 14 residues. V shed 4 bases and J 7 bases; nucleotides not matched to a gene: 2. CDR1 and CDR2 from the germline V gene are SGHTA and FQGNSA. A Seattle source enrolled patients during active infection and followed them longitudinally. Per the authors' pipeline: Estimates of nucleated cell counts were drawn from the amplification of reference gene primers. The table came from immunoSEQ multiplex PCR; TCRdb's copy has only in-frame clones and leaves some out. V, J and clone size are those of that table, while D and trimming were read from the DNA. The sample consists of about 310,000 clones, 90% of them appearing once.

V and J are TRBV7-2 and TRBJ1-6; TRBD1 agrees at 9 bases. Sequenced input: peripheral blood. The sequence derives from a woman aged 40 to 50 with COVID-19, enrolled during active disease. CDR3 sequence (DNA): TGTGCCAGCAGCTCGGGACAGGGAAATTCACCCCTCCACTTT. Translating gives CASSSGQGNSPLHF. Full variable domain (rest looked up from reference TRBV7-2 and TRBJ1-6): GAGVSQSPSNKVTEKGKDVELRCDPISGHTALYWYRQSLGQGLEFLIYFQGNSAPDKSGLPSDRFSAERTGGSVSTLTIQRTQQEDSAVYLCASSSGQGNSPLHFGNGTRLTVT.